Presented here are 9 T cell receptor beta chains from one specimen sequenced in a study of T cells in Graves' hyperthyroidism and ophthalmopathy. The TCR beta CDR3 regions underwent amplification using RNA transcripts as the source. Initially, a first-round RT-PCR of the TCR CDR3 employed the HTBI primer set. TCRdb analysed the multiplex PCR reads with MiXCR anew, one entry per CDR3 protein. This table has about 620,000 distinct CDR3 sequences, 15% to 20% appearing once. Input material: blood. All receptors come from a woman aged 25 to 39 with Graves' hyperthyroidism.

This clonotype was observed at least ten times. V is TRBV3-1 and J is TRBJ2-2; D perhaps matches TRBD1 (5 bases). Per germline, CDR1 LGHDT and CDR2 YNNKEL (reference sequence). The V and J ends lost 1 base and 5 bases respectively, with 17 bases between them. CDR3 size: 17 residues. In nucleotides, the CDR3 is TGTGCCAGCAGCCAAGCCCGGACACACGGTGCTACCGGGGAGCTGTTTTTT. Translated, it gives CASSQARTHGATGELFF. Full variable domain (remainder filled in from reference TRBV3-1 and TRBJ2-2): DTAVSQTPKYLVTQMGNDKSIKCEQNLGHDTMYWYKQDSKKFLKIMFSYNNKELIINETVPNRFSPKSPDKAHLNLHINSLELGDSAVYFCASSQARTHGATGELFFGEGSRLTVL.

This clonotype has at least ten counts. This chain uses TRBV20-1 with TRBJ1-5; a possible D gene is TRBD1 (5 bases). Germline-derived CDR1 and CDR2 are DFQATT and SNEGSKA (reference sequence). The V gene lost 2 bases and the J gene lost 7 bases, with 12 bases spanning the gap. The CDR3 sequence is 13 residues long. This CDR3 reads CSARQGRGQPQHF. CDR3 nucleotides: TGCAGTGCTAGACAGGGAAGAGGACAGCCCCAGCATTTT.

This clonotype was recorded at least ten times. The CDR3: CASRRGGMNTEAFF. CDR3 nucleotide sequence: TGTGCCAGCAGACGGGGGGGGATGAACACTGAAGCTTTCTTT. This chain connects TRBV28 to TRBJ1-1; D is possibly TRBD1 (5 bases). CDR3 length: 14 amino acids. V was trimmed by 6 bases and J by 0 bases, leaving 11 bases between them. The germline CDR1 and CDR2 sequences are MDHEN and SYDVKM.

The chain is built from TRBV9 and TRBJ2-7, with 8 positions matching TRBD1. The CDR3 sequence is 13 residues long. The ends lost 3 bases at V and 9 bases at J; junction bases unmatched: 8. CDR1 and CDR2 (germline): SGDLS, YYNGEE. The CDR3 nucleotides read TGTGCCAGCAGCGCGGGTACAGGGGGAACGCAGTACTTC. It translates to CASSAGTGGTQYF.

The genes are TRBV19 and TRBJ2-5; D call uncertain. There are 15 residues in the CDR3. Germline V gene data show CDR1 as LNHDA and CDR2 as SQIVND (reference sequence). V was shortened by 5 bases and J by 7 bases, with 20 bases between the two germline ends. The CDR3 nucleotides read TGTGCCAGTAGTCCCGGCGCGGACCGCCATGGGACCCAGTACTTC. This sequence encodes CASSPGADRHGTQYF.

This clonotype was detected a few times. The chain couples TRBV28 to TRBJ2-3, with TRBD1 identical over 7 bases. Germline V CDR1 and CDR2: MDHEN, SYDVKM. V was pared by 8 bases and J by 0 bases, with 26 bases of the junction left unmatched. The CDR3 consists of 21 residues. CDR3: CASSPIERGGPTGVSTDTQYF. The CDR3 nucleotides are TGTGCCAGCTCACCAATCGAGCGCGGAGGCCCCACAGGGGTAAGCACAGATACGCAGTATTTT.

This clonotype was seen many times. The chain combines TRBV3-1 with TRBJ2-3; the D is unclear. Germline-derived CDR1 and CDR2 are LGHDT and YNNKEL (reference sequence). This CDR3 has 13 residues. Trimming cost V 1 base and J 6 bases, with 8 bases left between them. In nucleotides, the CDR3 is TGTGCCAGCAGCCAAGGAGAAGGGGATACGCAGTATTTT. Residues: CASSQGEGDTQYF.

This clonotype was seen more than once but under ten times. This sequence joins TRBV7-2 and TRBJ2-1, with unresolved D. The CDR3 length is 14 residues. Germline V lookup: CDR1 SGHTA, CDR2 FQGNSA. Trimming took 4 bases from V and 6 from J, leaving 13 bases between them. In DNA, the CDR3 is TGTGCCAGCAGCTCCCCCCCGGGCCTCAATGAGCAGTTCTTC. This sequence encodes CASSSPPGLNEQFF.

This clonotype has just a few counts. The chain's CDR3 is CASSHTAGGGYEQFF. The CDR3 DNA reads TGTGCCAGCTCACACACAGCAGGAGGGGGGTATGAGCAGTTCTTC. This rearrangement joins TRBV18 to TRBJ2-1; the D gene could be TRBD1 or TRBD2 (6 bases each). CDR1 and CDR2 (germline): KGHSH, LQKENI. V shed 4 bases and J shed 8 bases, with 18 bases lying between them. The CDR3 loop spans 15 amino acids. Full variable domain (missing parts from reference TRBV18 and TRBJ2-1): NAGVMQNPRHLVRRRGQEARLRCSPMKGHSHVYWYRQLPEEGLKFMVYLQKENIIDESGMPKERFSAEFPKEGPSILRIQQVVRGDSAAYFCASSHTAGGGYEQFFGPGTRLTVL.